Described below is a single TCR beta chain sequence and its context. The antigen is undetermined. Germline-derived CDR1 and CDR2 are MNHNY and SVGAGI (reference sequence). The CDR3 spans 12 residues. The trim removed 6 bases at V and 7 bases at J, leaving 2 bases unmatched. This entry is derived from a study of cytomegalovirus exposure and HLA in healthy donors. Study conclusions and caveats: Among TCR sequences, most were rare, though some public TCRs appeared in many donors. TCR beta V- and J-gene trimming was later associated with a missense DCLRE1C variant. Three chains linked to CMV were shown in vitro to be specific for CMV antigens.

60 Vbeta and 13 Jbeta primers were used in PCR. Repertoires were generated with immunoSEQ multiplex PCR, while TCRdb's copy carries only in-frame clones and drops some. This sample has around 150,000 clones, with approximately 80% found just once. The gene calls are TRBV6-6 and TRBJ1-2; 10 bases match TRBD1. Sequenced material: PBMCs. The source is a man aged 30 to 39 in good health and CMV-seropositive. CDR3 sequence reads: CASSGTGVGYTF. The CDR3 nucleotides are TGTGCCAGCAGCGGGACAGGGGTTGGCTACACCTTC.